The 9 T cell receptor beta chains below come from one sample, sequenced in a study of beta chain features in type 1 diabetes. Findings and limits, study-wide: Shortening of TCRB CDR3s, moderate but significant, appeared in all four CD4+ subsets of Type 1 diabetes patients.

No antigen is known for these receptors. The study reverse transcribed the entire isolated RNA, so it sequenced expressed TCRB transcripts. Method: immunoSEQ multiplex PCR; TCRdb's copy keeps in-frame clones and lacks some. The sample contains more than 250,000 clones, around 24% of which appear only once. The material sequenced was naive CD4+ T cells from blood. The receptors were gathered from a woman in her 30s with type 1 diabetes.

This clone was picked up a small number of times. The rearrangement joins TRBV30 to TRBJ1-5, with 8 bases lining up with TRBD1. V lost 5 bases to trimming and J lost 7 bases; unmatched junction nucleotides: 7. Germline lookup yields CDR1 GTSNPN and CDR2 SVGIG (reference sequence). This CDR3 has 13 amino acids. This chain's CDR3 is CAWEQGGGQPQHF. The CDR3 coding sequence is TGTGCCTGGGAACAGGGGGGCGGACAGCCCCAGCATTTT.

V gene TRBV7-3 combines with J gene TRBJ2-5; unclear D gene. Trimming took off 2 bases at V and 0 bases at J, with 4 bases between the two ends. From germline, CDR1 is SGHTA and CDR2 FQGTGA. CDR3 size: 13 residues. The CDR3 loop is CASSLQDQETQYF. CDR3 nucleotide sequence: TGTGCCAGCAGCTTACAGGACCAAGAGACCCAGTACTTC.

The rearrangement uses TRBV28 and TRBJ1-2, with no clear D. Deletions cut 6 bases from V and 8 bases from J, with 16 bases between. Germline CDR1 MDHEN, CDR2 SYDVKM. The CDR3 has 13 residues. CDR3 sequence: CASSRKIRGGYTF. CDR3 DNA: TGTGCCAGCAGCCGAAAGATCCGCGGGGGCTACACCTTC.

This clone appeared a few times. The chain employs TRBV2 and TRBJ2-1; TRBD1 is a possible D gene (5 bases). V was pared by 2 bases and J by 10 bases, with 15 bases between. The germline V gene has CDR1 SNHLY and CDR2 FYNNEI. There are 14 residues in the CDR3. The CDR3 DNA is TGTGCCAGCAGTGAATATGTAGGGGCAGGGGAGCAGTTCTTC. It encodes CASSEYVGAGEQFF.

CDR3 amino acids: CASSLVRGSYEQYF. The CDR3, as DNA: TGTGCCAGCAGCTTGGTAAGGGGCTCCTACGAGCAGTACTTC. The rearrangement uses TRBV5-4 and TRBJ2-7; perhaps TRBD1 as D (5 bases). V was trimmed by 0 bases and J by 0 bases, leaving 7 bases between them. The CDR3 is 14 amino acids. Germline values: CDR1 SGHNT, CDR2 YYREEE (reference sequence).

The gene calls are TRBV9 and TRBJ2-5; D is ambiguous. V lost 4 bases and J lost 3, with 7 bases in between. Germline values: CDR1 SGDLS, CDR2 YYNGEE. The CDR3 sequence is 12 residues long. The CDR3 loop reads CASSPREETQYF. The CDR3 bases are TGTGCCAGCAGCCCCCGAGAAGAGACCCAGTACTTC.

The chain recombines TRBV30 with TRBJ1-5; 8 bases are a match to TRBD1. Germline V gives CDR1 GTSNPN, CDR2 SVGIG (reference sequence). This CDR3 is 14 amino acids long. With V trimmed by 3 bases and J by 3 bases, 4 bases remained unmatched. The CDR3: CAWSPDRDNQPQHF. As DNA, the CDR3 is TGTGCCTGGAGCCCGGACAGGGACAATCAGCCCCAGCATTTT.

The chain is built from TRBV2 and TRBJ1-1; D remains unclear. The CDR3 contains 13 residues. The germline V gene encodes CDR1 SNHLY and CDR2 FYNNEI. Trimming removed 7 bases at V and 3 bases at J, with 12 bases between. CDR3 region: CASTGRADTEAFF. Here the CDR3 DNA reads TGTGCCAGCACCGGGCGGGCGGACACTGAAGCTTTCTTT.

The DNA of the CDR3 is TGTGCCAGCAGTTACTCGAACATCGCCTACAATGAGCAGTTCTTC. Translating it yields CASSYSNIAYNEQFF. The chain links TRBV6-5 to TRBJ2-1; the D is unclear. Between the trimmed V and J ends, which lost 0 bases and 2 bases, there was a span of 8 bases. This CDR3 contains 15 residues. Germline CDR1 reads MNHEY; CDR2 reads SVGAGI.